Given below is one T cell receptor beta chain in context. Study processing details: How many nucleated cells were present was estimated from reference gene primer amplification. Repertoires were generated with immunoSEQ multiplex PCR, while TCRdb's copy carries only in-frame clones and drops some. For V, J and clone size, that table is used; D and trimming come from the DNA. The table shows about 220,000 clones, with about 91% occurring only once. This entry belongs to a study of blood T cell repertoires in COVID-19. Study-wide background: Spain, Italy and the United States supplied samples that represented acute and convalescent COVID-19.

V lost 4 bases to trimming and J lost 10 bases; unmatched junction nucleotides: 11. The germline CDR1 and CDR2 sequences are MNHEY and SMNVEV (reference sequence). The CDR3 consists of 14 residues. Sequenced sample: PBMCs or T cells enriched from blood (not recorded which). V usage is TRBV27 and J usage is TRBJ1-1; 8 bases are a match to TRBD1. The receptor was derived from a woman aged 45-65 years with acute COVID-19. The CDR3 nucleotides are TGTGCCAGCAGTTACCTACAGGGGGTTAAAGCAGCTTTCTTT. Translated, it gives CASSYLQGVKAAFF.